This T cell receptor (beta chain) came from a study of preoperative IRX-2 immunotherapy in early breast cancer. This table comes from immunoSEQ multiplex PCR, and its TCRdb copy is limited to in-frame clones, with some not included. The sample shows about 7,700 clones, around 82% of them seen only once. Treatment in this sample: preoperative locoregional IRX-2 cytokine immunotherapy. Samples came from a phase Ib trial of preoperative locoregional IRX-2 cytokine immunotherapy. This TCR derives from a human donor with breast cancer. The sequenced sample was tumor tissue, obtained after IRX-2 immunotherapy.

The CDR3 protein is CASSIGQGVNTEAFF. In DNA form, the CDR3 reads TGTGCCAGTAGTATTGGCCAGGGGGTAAACACTGAAGCTTTCTTT. V gene TRBV19 combines with J gene TRBJ1-1; 7 nucleotides agree with TRBD1. CDR1 and CDR2 from the germline V gene are LNHDA and SQIVND (reference sequence). The CDR3 totals 15 residues. With V trimmed by 3 bases and J by 2 bases, 6 bases remained unmatched.